These 18 T cell receptor beta chains came from one sample sequenced in a study of response to subunit inactivated influenza vaccine. TCRdb used MiXCR to reprocess the RT-PCR reads, holding one entry per CDR3 protein. The table records about 170,000 distinct CDR3 sequences, around 10% of them present only once. The input for sequencing was CD8+ T cells sorted from PBMCs, taken less than 30 months after vaccination. All receptors come from a man aged 50 to 69 who received an inactivated influenza vaccine.

CDR3 sequence (DNA): TGTGCCAGCAGCTTCGCACACAGCACAACCGAGGAGCAGTACTTC. Translating it yields CASSFAHSTTEEQYF. The chain recombines TRBV7-9 with TRBJ2-7, with no clear D. The CDR3 totals 15 residues. Germline V gene lookup returns CDR1 SEHNR and CDR2 FQNEAQ (reference sequence). V dropped 3 bases and J dropped 7 bases, with 19 bases sitting between them. Using reference TRBV7-9 and TRBJ2-7 for the parts outside the CDR3, the full variable domain is DTGVSQNPRHKITKRGQNVTFRCDPISEHNRLYWYRQTLGQGPEFLTYFQNEAQLEKSRLLSDRFSAERPKGSFSTLEIQRTEQGDSAMYLCASSFAHSTTEEQYFGPGTRLTVT.

Many counts were recorded for this clonotype. V is TRBV4-2 and J is TRBJ2-1; 14 bases fit TRBD2. The ends lost 4 bases at V and 5 bases at J; junction bases unmatched: 4. From germline, CDR1 is LGHNA and CDR2 YNFKEQ. The CDR3 has 16 residues. CDR3 region: CASSPLGLAGDNEQFF. For the CDR3, the DNA is TGTGCCAGCAGCCCTTTGGGACTAGCGGGAGACAATGAGCAGTTCTTC.

The gene calls are TRBV24-1 and TRBJ2-6; D not certain. Germline loops: CDR1 KGHDR, CDR2 SFDVKD. V lost 1 base and J 0 bases, leaving 6 bases between the germline ends. The CDR3 is 16 residues long. The CDR3 loop is CATSDLDDSGANVLTF. The CDR3 region has the DNA TGTGCCACCAGTGATTTAGATGACTCTGGGGCCAACGTCCTGACTTTC.

This clonotype occurred many times. The chain couples TRBV12-3 or TRBV12-4 to TRBJ2-7; possible D gene TRBD2, 5 bases. The length of the CDR3 is 15 residues. Trimming took 3 bases from V and 2 from J, leaving 14 bases between them. CDR3 nucleotides: TGTGCCAGCAGTTTGGTAGGTAGCGAGCCCTACGAGCAGTACTTC. It is translated as CASSLVGSEPYEQYF.

In this sample, this clonotype turned up many times. The gene calls are TRBV24-1 and TRBJ2-7; D is possibly TRBD1 (7 bases). Trimming took off 3 bases at V and 6 bases at J, with 14 bases between the two ends. Germline-derived CDR1 and CDR2 are KGHDR and SFDVKD. This CDR3 comprises 14 residues. The CDR3 nucleotides read TGTGCCACCAGTGATCTCGGAGGGGGCGGCGAGCAGTACTTC. Translated: CATSDLGGGGEQYF.

This clonotype has a handful of counts. The chain combines TRBV20-1 with TRBJ2-7; 10 nucleotides align to TRBD2. This CDR3 is 16 amino acids long. Germline-derived CDR1 and CDR2 are DFQATT and SNEGSKA (reference sequence). The V gene end was trimmed by 5 bases and the J gene end by 4 bases; junction bases not matched to a gene: 14. The CDR3 region is CSAHTTYGLADYEQYF. DNA for the CDR3: TGCAGTGCTCACACCACTTACGGACTAGCGGATTACGAGCAGTACTTC.

The J gene is TRBJ2-1, the V gene TRBV20-1, with D perhaps matching TRBD1 (5 bases). The V gene's germline CDR1 is DFQATT and CDR2 SNEGSKA (reference sequence). Trimming pared 3 bases from V and 0 bases from J, leaving 9 bases between. CDR3 size: 14 residues. In DNA form, the CDR3 reads TGCAGTGCTAGGGGGCCCAGCTCCTACAATGAGCAGTTCTTC. Its protein product is CSARGPSSYNEQFF.

The gene calls are TRBV19 and TRBJ2-5; D is unclear. Deletions cut 2 bases from V and 4 bases from J, with 8 bases between. CDR1 and CDR2 from the germline V gene are LNHDA and SQIVND (reference sequence). CDR3 length equals 13 residues. The CDR3 is CASSILGRETQYF. The CDR3 DNA reads as TGTGCCAGTAGTATATTAGGGCGAGAGACCCAGTACTTC.

This clonotype was counted only a few times. V usage is TRBV11-2 and J usage is TRBJ2-3; D not resolved. The CDR3 runs to 16 residues. Trimming left V 1 base short and J 2 bases short, with 13 bases between. The germline CDR1 and CDR2 sequences are SGHAT and FQNNGV. The CDR3 sequence is CASSLVAGRATDTQYF. In DNA, the CDR3 is TGTGCCAGCAGCTTAGTGGCTGGCCGGGCCACAGATACGCAGTATTTT.

There are a few counts of this clonotype. The CDR3 DNA follows: TGTGCCACCTCCTCAGGGGCCTACGAGCAGTACTTC. It yields the protein CATSSGAYEQYF. The chain recombines TRBV6-5 with TRBJ2-7; maybe TRBD1 (6 bases). V gave up 10 bases and J gave up 2 bases, with 12 bases separating them. This CDR3 contains 12 residues. Germline loops: CDR1 MNHEY, CDR2 SVGAGI.

The chain employs TRBV7-6 and TRBJ1-1; no firm D call. CDR1 SGHVS and CDR2 FNYEAQ come from the germline V gene. CDR3 length: 14 residues. The V end lost 2 bases, the J end lost 2 bases, and 9 bases lay between the germline ends. CDR3 sequence reads: CASSLSYGNTEAFF. As DNA, the CDR3 is TGTGCCAGCAGCTTAAGTTACGGAAACACTGAAGCTTTCTTT.

This clonotype has more than one count but fewer than ten. The chain has TRBV29-1 and TRBJ2-3, with 13 bases fitting TRBD2. The germline CDR1 and CDR2 sequences are SQVTM and ANQGSEA. The trim removed 7 bases at V and 3 bases at J, leaving 1 base unmatched. CDR3 length: 13 residues. CDR3 bases: TGCAGCGGGACTAGCGGGAGAACAGATACGCAGTATTTT. The encoded protein is CSGTSGRTDTQYF.

This clonotype was recorded at least ten times. This chain joins TRBV7-6 and TRBJ2-1, with TRBD2 matching 12 bases. CDR3 size: 15 residues. Germline V gene lookup returns CDR1 SGHVS and CDR2 FNYEAQ. After removal of 1 base from V and 6 bases from J, the junction contained 1 base not matched to a gene. CDR3 region: CASSLELAGGNEQFF. The CDR3 DNA follows: TGTGCCAGCAGCTTAGAACTAGCGGGGGGCAATGAGCAGTTCTTC.

This clonotype was picked up a small number of times. V and J are TRBV11-2 and TRBJ2-7; D ambiguous. V gave up 5 bases and J gave up 5 bases, with 34 bases separating them. The CDR3 spans 20 residues. CDR1 is SGHAT, CDR2 FQNNGV, per germline. The CDR3 sequence is CASSQVSIGGSWAGGHEQYF. DNA of the CDR3: TGTGCCAGCAGCCAAGTGTCTATTGGCGGCTCTTGGGCAGGCGGCCACGAGCAGTACTTC.

Concerning this clonotype: This may arise from a read error, as a much more abundant clone is one base away. V usage is TRBV28 and J usage is TRBJ2-3, with D unclear. Germline assignment: CDR1 MDHEN and CDR2 SYDVKM. The CDR3 runs to 14 residues. The V end lost 4 bases, the J end lost 0 bases, and 8 bases lay between the germline ends. This chain's CDR3 is CASSWAASTDTQYF. In nucleotides, the CDR3 is TGTGCCAGCAGTTGGGCAGCTAGCACAGATACGCAGTATTTT.

A few counts support this clonotype. V gene TRBV12-3 or TRBV12-4 combines with J gene TRBJ2-1; TRBD2 matches 9 bases. The CDR3 runs 16 residues. V was clipped by 6 bases and J by 5 bases; unmatched bases: 11. CDR3 coding DNA: TGTGCCAGCAGGGACCCCCTAGCGGGGAGAGACAATGAGCAGTTCTTC. This encodes CASRDPLAGRDNEQFF.

The chain couples TRBV6-5 to TRBJ2-2, with unresolved D. V dropped 4 bases and J dropped 8 bases, with 11 bases sitting between them. The germline V gene has CDR1 MNHEY and CDR2 SVGAGI. The CDR3 consists of 13 residues. This chain's CDR3 is CASSWDLKGELFF. The CDR3 coding sequence is TGTGCCAGCAGTTGGGATCTGAAGGGGGAGCTGTTTTTT.

This clonotype came up a few times. The CDR3: CASSITLASYEQYF. As DNA, the CDR3 is TGTGCCAGTAGTATTACGTTGGCGTCTTACGAGCAGTACTTC. J is TRBJ2-7 and V is TRBV19; D is unresolved. The CDR3 has 14 residues. Trimming stripped 3 bases from V and 4 bases from J, with 13 bases between. CDR1 and CDR2 from the germline V gene are LNHDA and SQIVND (reference sequence).